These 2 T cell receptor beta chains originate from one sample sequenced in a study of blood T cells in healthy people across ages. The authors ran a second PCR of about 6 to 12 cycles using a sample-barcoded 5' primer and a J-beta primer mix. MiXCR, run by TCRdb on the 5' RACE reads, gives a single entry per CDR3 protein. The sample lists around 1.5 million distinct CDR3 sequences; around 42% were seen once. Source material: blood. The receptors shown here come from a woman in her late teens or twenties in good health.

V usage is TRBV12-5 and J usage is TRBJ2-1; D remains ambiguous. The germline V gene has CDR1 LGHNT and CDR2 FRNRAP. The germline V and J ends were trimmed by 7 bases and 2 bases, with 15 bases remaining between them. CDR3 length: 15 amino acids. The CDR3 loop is CASALGSVTYNEQFF. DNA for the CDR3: TGTGCTAGTGCCCTGGGTAGTGTCACCTACAATGAGCAGTTCTTC.

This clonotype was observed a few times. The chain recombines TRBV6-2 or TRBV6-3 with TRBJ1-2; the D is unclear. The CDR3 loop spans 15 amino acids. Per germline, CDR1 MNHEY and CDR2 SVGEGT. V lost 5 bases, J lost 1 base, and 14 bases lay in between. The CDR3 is CASSDPGAVNYGYTF. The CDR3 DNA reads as TGTGCCAGCAGTGACCCAGGAGCTGTTAACTATGGCTACACCTTC.